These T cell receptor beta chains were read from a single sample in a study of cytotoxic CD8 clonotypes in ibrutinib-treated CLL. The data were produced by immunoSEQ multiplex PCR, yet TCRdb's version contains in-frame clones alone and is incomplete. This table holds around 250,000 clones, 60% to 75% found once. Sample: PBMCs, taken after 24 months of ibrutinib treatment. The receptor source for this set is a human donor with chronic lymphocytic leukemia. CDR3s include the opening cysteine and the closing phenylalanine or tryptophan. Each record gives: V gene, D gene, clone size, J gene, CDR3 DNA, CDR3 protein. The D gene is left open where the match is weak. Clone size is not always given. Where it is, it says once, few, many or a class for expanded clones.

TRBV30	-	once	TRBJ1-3	TGTGCCTCGACCCAACGGCGAGGAGTGGACACCATATATTTT	CASTQRRGVDTIYF
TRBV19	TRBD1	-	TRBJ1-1	TGTGCCAGTAGTCCCCGGGACAGGGGCACTGAAGCTTTCTTT	CASSPRDRGTEAFF
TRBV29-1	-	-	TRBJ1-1	TGCAGCGTTGTTCCTCCTCGACAGAGCATCACTGAAGCTTTCTTT	CSVVPPRQSITEAFF
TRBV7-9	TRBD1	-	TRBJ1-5	TGTGCCAGCAGCCTAGGGACAGGGGAAGGAACTCATTTT	CASSLGTGEGTHF
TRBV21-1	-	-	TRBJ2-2	TGTGCCAGCGGCCTAGCGGCCGGGGACACCGGGGAGCTGTTTTTT	CASGLAAGDTGELFF
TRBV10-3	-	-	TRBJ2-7	TGTGCCATCAGTGAGTCGCATGGCTCCTACGAGCAGTACTTC	CAISESHGSYEQYF
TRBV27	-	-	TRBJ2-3	TGTGCCAGCATTCAGTCGGACAGAGTACTAAAATCGACTAGCACAGATACGCAGTATTTT	CASIQSDRVLKSTSTDTQYF
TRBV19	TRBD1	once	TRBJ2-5	TGTGCCAGTAGTATCGGGGACAGGGGTCCGGAGACCCAGTACTTC	CASSIGDRGPETQYF
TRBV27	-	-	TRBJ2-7	TGTGCCAGCAGTACCGGGACCGGGCGATCCTACGAGCAGTACTTC	CASSTGTGRSYEQYF
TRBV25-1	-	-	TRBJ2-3	TGTGCCAGCAGTGATTACGGTTGGTACACAGATACGCAGTATTTT	CASSDYGWYTDTQYF
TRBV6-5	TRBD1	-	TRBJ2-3	TGTGCCAGCAGTTCCTACGGGACAGGGGCAGATACGCAGTATTTT	CASSSYGTGADTQYF
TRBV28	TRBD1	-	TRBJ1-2	TGTGCCAGCAGTTTAATGGTGGGGGACAGCGCCTGGGGCTACACCTTC	CASSLMVGDSAWGYTF
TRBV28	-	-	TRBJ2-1	TGTGCCAGCATAAGCTCCTACAATGAGCAGTTCTTC	CASISSYNEQFF
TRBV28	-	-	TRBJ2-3	TGTGCCAGCAGGCACTTGGGGTCAGTTCTGGCGGATACGCAGTATTTT	CASRHLGSVLADTQYF
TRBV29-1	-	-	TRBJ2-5	TGCAGCGTCCTACAGGGAGCCCAAGAGACCCAGTACTTC	CSVLQGAQETQYF
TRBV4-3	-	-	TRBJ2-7	TGCGCCAGCAGCCAAGGCCTAGCGCCCTACGAGCAGTACTTC	CASSQGLAPYEQYF
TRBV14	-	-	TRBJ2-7	TGTGCCAGCAGCCCCACGGGGTCTAGCTCCTACGAGCAGTACTTC	CASSPTGSSSYEQYF
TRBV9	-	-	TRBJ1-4	TGTGCCAGCAGCGTAAGAGGGCGACCCGCGGCTAATGAAAAACTGTTTTTT	CASSVRGRPAANEKLFF
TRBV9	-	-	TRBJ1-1	TGTGCCAGCAGCCCATGGGAGGGATGGACTGAAGCTTTCTTT	CASSPWEGWTEAFF
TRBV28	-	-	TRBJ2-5	TGTGCCAGCAGTCTCCTATACCAAGAGACCCAGTACTTC	CASSLLYQETQYF
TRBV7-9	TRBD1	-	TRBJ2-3	TGTGCCAGCAGCTCTACAGGGGACGCAGATACGCAGTATTTT	CASSSTGDADTQYF
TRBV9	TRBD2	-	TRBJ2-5	TGTGCCAGCAGCGTGGGGACTAGCGGGGGTCCATCGTCGGAGACCCAGTACTTC	CASSVGTSGGPSSETQYF
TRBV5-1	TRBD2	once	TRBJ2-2	TGCGCCAGCAGCCTACGACTAGCGGGGAACACCGGGGAGCTGTTTTTT	CASSLRLAGNTGELFF
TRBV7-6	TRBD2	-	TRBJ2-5	TGTGCCAGCAGCTTGGGACTAGCGGGAGGGCCTCCAGAGACCCAGTACTTC	CASSLGLAGGPPETQYF
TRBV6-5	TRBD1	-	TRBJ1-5	TGTGCCAGCAGTTACGCTGGACAGGGAGAGGCCCAGCATTTT	CASSYAGQGEAQHF
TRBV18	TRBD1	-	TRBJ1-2	TGTGCCAGCTCACCAGACAGGGACGAGGGCTACACCTTC	CASSPDRDEGYTF
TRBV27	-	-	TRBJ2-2	TGTGCCAGCAGTATGGTCTTGGGGGAGCTGTTTTTT	CASSMVLGELFF
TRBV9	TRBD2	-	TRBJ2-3	TGTGCCAGCAGCCGTACTAGCGGAGGCACAGATACGCAGTATTTT	CASSRTSGGTDTQYF
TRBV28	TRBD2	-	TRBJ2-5	TGTGCCAGCAGCACGGGACTAACTAACCAAGAGACCCAGTACTTC	CASSTGLTNQETQYF
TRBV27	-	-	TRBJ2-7	TGTGCCAGCGGGTCTCCTTATAAGATCCACTACGAGCAGTACTTC	CASGSPYKIHYEQYF
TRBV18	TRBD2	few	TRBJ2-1	TGTGCCAGCTCACCAAGGCTAGCGGGTTCTGGTAATGAGCAGTTCTTC	CASSPRLAGSGNEQFF
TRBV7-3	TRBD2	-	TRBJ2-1	TGTGCCAGCAGCCCGAAGGTGGGAGGGCCGGATGAGCAGTTCTTC	CASSPKVGGPDEQFF
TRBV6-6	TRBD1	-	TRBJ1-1	TGTGCCAGCAGTACCTTAGACAGGGGGTACACTGAAGCTTTCTTT	CASSTLDRGYTEAFF
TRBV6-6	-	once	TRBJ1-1	TGTGCCAGCAGTTACAGGGGGACCACTGAAGCTTTCTTT	CASSYRGTTEAFF
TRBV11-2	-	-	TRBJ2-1	TGTGCCAGCAGCTCGGGGCTCAATGAGCAGTTCTTC	CASSSGLNEQFF
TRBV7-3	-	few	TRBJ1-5	TGTGCCAGCAGCTTAACGGGCGGGCAGCCCCAGCATTTT	CASSLTGGQPQHF
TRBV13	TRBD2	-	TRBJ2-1	TGTGCCAGCAGCTCGAATAGCGGGAGGGTTTACAATGAGCAGTTCTTC	CASSSNSGRVYNEQFF
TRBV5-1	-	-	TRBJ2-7	TGCGCCAGCAGCTGGTCAGGGGTTGAGCAGTACTTC	CASSWSGVEQYF
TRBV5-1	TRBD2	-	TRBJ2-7	TGCGCCAGCAGCTTGGTGGTAGCGGGGAAATACGAGCAGTACTTC	CASSLVVAGKYEQYF
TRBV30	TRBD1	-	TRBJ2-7	TGTGCCTGGAGTGTTGGGTCCGGGACAGGGGCCCGATGGGAGCAGTACTTC	CAWSVGSGTGARWEQYF
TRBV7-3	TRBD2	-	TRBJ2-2	TGTGCCAGCAGCTCACCGGGACTAGCCCCTCGCGGGGAGCTGTTTTTT	CASSSPGLAPRGELFF
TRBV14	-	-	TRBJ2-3	TGTGCCAGCAGCTTCACACTCGCGGGGACAGATACGCAGTATTTT	CASSFTLAGTDTQYF
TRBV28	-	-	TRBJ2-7	TGTGCCAGCACCTCGGGGGACGGGAACTACGAGCAGTACTTC	CASTSGDGNYEQYF
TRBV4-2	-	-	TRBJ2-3	TGTGCCAGCAGCCCCAAGGTCGGGTCAGATACGCAGTATTTT	CASSPKVGSDTQYF
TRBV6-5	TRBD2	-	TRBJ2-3	TGTGCCAGCAGTTCCCCGACTAGCGGAAGCACAGATACGCAGTATTTT	CASSSPTSGSTDTQYF
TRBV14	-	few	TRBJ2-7	TGTGCCAGCAGCCGACAACAGGGTAGGCTGGGCGAGCAGTACTTC	CASSRQQGRLGEQYF
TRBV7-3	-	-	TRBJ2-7	TGTGCCAGCAGCTTAATGGCTAGTTCCTACGAGCAGTACTTC	CASSLMASSYEQYF
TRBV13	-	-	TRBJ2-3	TGTGCCAGCAGCTTACAAGATACGCAGTATTTT	CASSLQDTQYF
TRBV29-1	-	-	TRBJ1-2	TGCAGCGGGGCCTATAACTATGGCTACACCTTC	CSGAYNYGYTF
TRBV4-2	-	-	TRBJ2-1	TGTGCCAGCAGCCAAGAAGGACAAAGCTCCTACAATGAGCAGTTCTTC	CASSQEGQSSYNEQFF
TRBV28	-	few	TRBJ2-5	TGTGCCAGCAGTTCCCCGGCCGGCAGGGACGTTCGGGAGACCCAGTACTTC	CASSSPAGRDVRETQYF
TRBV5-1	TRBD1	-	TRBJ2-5	TGCGCCAGCAGCCCGGGACAGGGGGAGACCCAGTACTTC	CASSPGQGETQYF
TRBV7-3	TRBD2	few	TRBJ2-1	TGTGCCAGCAGCAGTAGCGGGAGACGGGACAATGAGCAGTTCTTC	CASSSSGRRDNEQFF
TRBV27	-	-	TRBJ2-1	TGTGCCAGCAGTTTGTTGTCCGGGATCGACAATGAGCAGTTCTTC	CASSLLSGIDNEQFF